The 25 T cell receptor beta chains listed next were all sequenced from one sample in a study of CD8+ T cells in alopecia areata. In each case, RNA was isolated and then reverse transcribed into cDNA as the sequencing template. Only in-frame clones appear in the TCRdb table, and some are missing; sequencing was by immunoSEQ multiplex PCR. Altogether some 100,000 clones are present, roughly 63% being singletons, with the ten largest covering roughly 30%. Noted treatment: oral pan-JAK inhibitor, 5-10 mg twice daily. Sample: CD8+ T cells sorted from blood, taken at week 4, from a patient treated with tofacitinib. Source of these receptors: a human donor with alopecia areata.

The genes are TRBV28 and TRBJ1-6; 8 bases match TRBD1. Germline V CDR1 and CDR2: MDHEN, SYDVKM. The CDR3 sequence is 15 residues long. The V and J ends lost 4 bases and 9 bases, in that order; junction bases with no gene match: 8. This chain's CDR3 is CASSSNRGSSSPLHF. In DNA, the CDR3 is TGTGCCAGCAGTTCCAACAGGGGGTCAAGTTCACCCCTCCACTTT.

This clone appeared a few times. The rearrangement links TRBV5-6 to TRBJ2-7; 7 nucleotides agree with TRBD2. Germline values: CDR1 SGHDT, CDR2 YYEEEE. With V trimmed by 7 bases and J by 5 bases, 9 bases remained unmatched. The CDR3 length is 13 residues. DNA of the CDR3: TGTGCCAGCGGGGAGGGGTTCATCCACGAGCAGTACTTC. As protein: CASGEGFIHEQYF.

In regard to this clone: At one of its ends the junction is not consistent with the germline gene, which may arise from a read error. V is TRBV2 and J is TRBJ2-1; D may be TRBD1 or TRBD2 (5 bases each). CDR1 and CDR2 (germline): SNHLY, FYNNEI. There are 8 residues in the CDR3. The CDR3 here is CASRGTIF. The CDR3 DNA follows: TGTGCCAGCAGGGGGACCATCTTC.

This chain connects TRBV19 to TRBJ1-2, with 8 bases that match TRBD1. Per germline, CDR1 LNHDA and CDR2 SQIVND (reference sequence). After removal of 3 bases from V and 5 bases from J, the junction contained 5 bases not matched to a gene. The CDR3 spans 14 residues. This CDR3 reads CASSMDRDAYGYTF. DNA of the CDR3: TGTGCCAGTAGTATGGACAGGGATGCATATGGCTACACCTTC.

This chain connects TRBV30 to TRBJ1-2; D might be TRBD1 (6 bases). This CDR3 has 14 residues. Trimming stripped 6 bases from V and 4 bases from J, with 18 bases between. Germline lookup yields CDR1 GTSNPN and CDR2 SVGIG (reference sequence). The CDR3 nucleotides are TGTGCCTGCCCGGACAGCTCCAGCGGCTATGGCTACACCTTC. Its protein is CACPDSSSGYGYTF. The full variable domain, its missing parts supplied by reference TRBV30 and TRBJ1-2, is SQTIHQWPATLVQPVGSPLSLECTVEGTSNPNLYWYRQAAGRGLQLLFYSVGIGQISSEVPQNLSASRPQDRQFILSSKKLLLSDSGFYLCACPDSSSGYGYTFGSGTRLTVV.

The chain is built from TRBV30 and TRBJ2-7, with 9 bases identical to TRBD2. Germline CDR1 GTSNPN, CDR2 SVGIG (reference sequence). V gave up 4 bases and J gave up 2 bases; unmatched junction bases: 3. The CDR3 runs 13 residues. The CDR3 loop is CAWTSGVTYEQYF. For the CDR3, the DNA is TGTGCCTGGACTAGCGGGGTCACCTACGAGCAGTACTTC.

V is TRBV30 and J is TRBJ2-2; D remains ambiguous. This CDR3 contains 12 residues. CDR1 is GTSNPN, CDR2 SVGIG, per germline (reference sequence). The germline V and J ends were trimmed by 3 bases and 11 bases, with 13 bases remaining between them. The CDR3 nucleotides read TGTGCCTGGAGAATTAGCCTACCCGAGCTGTTTTTT. It specifies CAWRISLPELFF.

Points on this clone: In the same sample, other DNA sequences code for this CDR3. J is TRBJ1-5 and V is TRBV30, with 7 positions matching TRBD1. This CDR3 spans 13 amino acids. Germline CDR1 reads GTSNPN; CDR2 reads SVGIG (reference sequence). The junction had 2 bases not matched to a gene; V was cut back by 2 bases and J by 4 bases. CDR3 nucleotides: TGTGCCTGGAGTCCAGGGGGAAATCAGCCCCAGCATTTT. It yields the protein CAWSPGGNQPQHF.

V is TRBV30 and J is TRBJ1-6; no firm D call. The CDR3 sequence is 15 residues long. V dropped 0 bases and J dropped 7 bases, with 13 bases sitting between them. From germline, CDR1 is GTSNPN and CDR2 SVGIG (reference sequence). The CDR3 nucleotides read TGTGCCTGGAGTGTTGAAGGGAACGTCAATTCACCCCTCCACTTT. This sequence encodes CAWSVEGNVNSPLHF.

V gene TRBV4-2 combines with J gene TRBJ2-3; no clear D gene. V was clipped by 0 bases and J by 0 bases, with 7 bases between them. Germline loops: CDR1 LGHNA, CDR2 YNFKEQ. The CDR3 consists of 15 residues. Here the CDR3 DNA reads TGTGCCAGCAGCCAAGATTGGGGAAGCACAGATACGCAGTATTTT. As protein: CASSQDWGSTDTQYF.

V is TRBV29-1 and J is TRBJ2-7; 8 positions agree with TRBD1. The J segment lost 9 bases and the V segment lost 3 bases, leaving 7 bases of the junction unmatched. CDR1 and CDR2 from the germline V gene are SQVTM and ANQGSEA. The CDR3 runs 12 residues. CDR3 amino acids: CSVDRGQGLQYF. The CDR3 DNA reads TGCAGCGTTGATAGAGGACAGGGCTTGCAGTACTTC.

The chain recombines TRBV5-6 with TRBJ1-5, with 7 bases matching TRBD1. The CDR3 sequence is 12 residues long. V shed 0 bases, J shed 11 bases, and the junction held 2 bases outside the gene matches. Germline V gene sequence: CDR1 SGHDT, CDR2 YYEEEE. CDR3 in DNA: TGTGCCAGCAGCTTGGGAGGGGGCGCCCAGCATTTT. It yields the protein CASSLGGGAQHF.

CDR3 protein: CASSQDWAGGMTDTQYF. In DNA, the CDR3 is TGTGCCAGCAGCCAAGATTGGGCGGGGGGGATGACAGATACGCAGTATTTT. The chain uses TRBV4-2 and TRBJ2-3; TRBD2 matches 9 bases. This CDR3 comprises 17 residues. The ends lost 0 bases at V and 3 bases at J; junction bases unmatched: 7. Germline CDR1 and CDR2: LGHNA and YNFKEQ.

This clone turned up a few times. V and J are TRBV30 and TRBJ1-1; no clear D gene. With 5 bases removed from V and 2 bases from J, the gap between germline ends came to 12 bases. This CDR3 region has 13 residues. Germline CDR1 reads GTSNPN; CDR2 reads SVGIG (reference sequence). The CDR3 nucleotides are TGTGCCTGGGACGTCGGGGTTAACACTGAAGCTTTCTTT. It yields the protein CAWDVGVNTEAFF.

The J gene is TRBJ2-1, the V gene TRBV30; D gene unclear. V was shortened by 3 bases and J by 3 bases, with 9 bases between the two germline ends. Germline values: CDR1 GTSNPN, CDR2 SVGIG (reference sequence). The CDR3 totals 13 residues. The CDR3 loop is CAWRSRHYNEQFF. The CDR3 nucleotides are TGTGCCTGGAGATCTCGGCACTACAATGAGCAGTTCTTC.

This clone was counted once. V gene TRBV11-2 combines with J gene TRBJ1-4; 12 bases fit TRBD1. CDR1 and CDR2 (germline): SGHAT, FQNNGV. J gave up 8 bases and V 0 bases, and 4 bases lay outside the gene matches. The CDR3 sequence is 16 residues long. CDR3: CASSLESGTGGEKLFF. The CDR3 bases are TGTGCCAGCAGCTTAGAGAGCGGGACAGGGGGCGAAAAACTGTTTTTT.

The gene calls are TRBV7-9 and TRBJ2-2, with D perhaps matching TRBD1 (5 bases). The CDR3 length is 18 residues. V was pared by 5 bases and J by 3 bases, with 22 bases between. Germline CDR1 and CDR2: SEHNR and FQNEAQ (reference sequence). The DNA of the CDR3 is TGTGCCAGCAGCGGTAACGGACGACTCGAAGGGGACACCGGGGAGCTGTTTTTT. Its translation is CASSGNGRLEGDTGELFF.

This clone was seen a few times. The rearrangement joins TRBV25-1 to TRBJ2-1; the match to TRBD1 covers 8 bases. The germline V gene has CDR1 MGHDK and CDR2 SYGVNS. There are 15 residues in the CDR3. Germline trimming cut 3 bases from V and 4 bases from J; bases unmatched to any gene: 5. As DNA, the CDR3 is TGTGCCAGCAGTGACCGGACAGGGAATTACAATGAGCAGTTCTTC. This codes for CASSDRTGNYNEQFF.

The chain is built from TRBV9 and TRBJ2-7; 7 nucleotides match TRBD1. CDR1 SGDLS and CDR2 YYNGEE come from the germline V gene. V shed 3 bases and J 0 bases; nucleotides not matched to a gene: 6. There are 15 residues in the CDR3. The CDR3 spells CASSAGTAFSYEQYF. The CDR3 nucleotides read TGTGCCAGCAGCGCAGGGACAGCCTTCTCCTACGAGCAGTACTTC.

This clone occurred once. The V and J genes are TRBV19 and TRBJ2-7; tentatively, D is TRBD1 (6 bases). V lost 3 bases and J 0 bases, leaving 12 bases between the germline ends. Germline lookup yields CDR1 LNHDA and CDR2 SQIVND (reference sequence). This CDR3 spans 15 amino acids. The CDR3 bases are TGTGCCAGTAGTATTTTCGCGACAGGCTCCTACGAGCAGTACTTC. Protein sequence: CASSIFATGSYEQYF.

The rearrangement joins TRBV29-1 to TRBJ2-2; D might be TRBD1 (6 bases). Germline CDR1 SQVTM, CDR2 ANQGSEA. Trimming took 6 bases from V and 0 from J, leaving 14 bases between them. The CDR3 spans 15 residues. CDR3 region: CSVLKGTTNTGELFF. The CDR3, as DNA: TGCAGCGTCCTAAAGGGGACAACGAACACCGGGGAGCTGTTTTTT.

This rearrangement joins TRBV5-1 to TRBJ2-7; the match to TRBD1 covers 8 bases. The V gene's germline CDR1 is SGHRS and CDR2 YFSETQ. Losses at the gene ends were 0 bases for V and 5 bases for J; bases not matched to a gene: 7. This CDR3 is 15 amino acids long. This CDR3 is CASSLAVTGDDEQYF. The CDR3 region has the DNA TGCGCCAGCAGCTTGGCCGTGACAGGGGATGACGAGCAGTACTTC.

Details on this clone: One end of the junction does not line up with germline, which may come from a read error. This chain uses TRBV7-7 with TRBJ2-3; 12 nucleotides match TRBD1. The CDR3 length is 16 residues. Germline CDR1 reads SSHAT; CDR2 reads FNYEAQ (reference sequence). CDR3 sequence (DNA): TGTGCTAGCAGTCCCGGGACAGGGGGCAACACAGATACGCAGTATTTT. This encodes CASSPGTGGNTDTQYF.

J is TRBJ2-3 and V is TRBV7-2, with D possibly being TRBD2 (5 bases). The germline V and J ends were trimmed by 1 base and 5 bases, with 13 bases remaining between them. From germline, CDR1 is SGHTA and CDR2 FQGNSA. The CDR3 is made up of 15 amino acids. In DNA form, the CDR3 reads TGTGCCAGCAGCTTAGAGCCGGGGTGGGGAGATACGCAGTATTTT. Residues: CASSLEPGWGDTQYF.

The CDR3 bases are TGTGCCACCGGGCGGGACACCGGGGAGCTGTTTTTT. Its protein product is CATGRDTGELFF. This rearrangement joins TRBV15 to TRBJ2-2; D is possibly TRBD2 (5 bases). The V and J ends lost 8 bases and 3 bases respectively, with 7 bases between them. There are 12 residues in the CDR3. Germline V gene lookup returns CDR1 LNHNV and CDR2 YYDKDF (reference sequence). The full variable domain, rest sourced from reference TRBV15 and TRBJ2-2, is DAMVIQNPRYQVTQFGKPVTLSCSQTLNHNVMYWYQQKSSQAPKLLFHYYDKDFNNEADTPDNFQSRRPNTSFCFLDIRSPGLGDTAMYLCATGRDTGELFFGEGSRLTVL.